What follows are 7 T cell receptor beta chains derived from one specimen sequenced in a study of T cell repertoires in cytomegalovirus infection. TCRdb reprocessed the reads with MiXCR, giving one entry per CDR3 protein. The sample includes roughly 230,000 distinct CDR3 sequences, under 25% seen only once; the top ten take 18%. The sequencing input was CD8+ T cells from PBMCs. Receptor source: a human donor in good health (CMV status not recorded). Some clones in this sample may be carry-over from other donors' samples.

This clonotype was seen at least ten times. The V gene is TRBV7-7, the J gene TRBJ2-3, with 12 positions matching TRBD2. The CDR3 totals 16 residues. J gave up 3 bases and V 5 bases, and 6 bases lay outside the gene matches. The germline gives CDR1 SSHAT, CDR2 FNYEAQ (reference sequence). The CDR3 DNA reads TGTGCCAGCAGCCCCGGACTAGCGGGGAGGACAGATACGCAGTATTTT. It translates to CASSPGLAGRTDTQYF.

This clonotype has more than one count but fewer than ten. V usage is TRBV2 and J usage is TRBJ1-5; D uncertain. The CDR3 contains 16 residues. CDR1 and CDR2 from the germline V gene are SNHLY and FYNNEI. V was shortened by 0 bases and J by 7 bases, with 16 bases between the two germline ends. The CDR3 here is CASSEALRQFGQPQHF. As DNA, the CDR3 is TGTGCCAGCAGTGAAGCGCTTCGACAATTCGGGCAGCCCCAGCATTTT.

The CDR3 nucleotides are TGTGCCAGCAGCCAACATCATGCAACTAATGAAAAACTGTTTTTT. It yields the protein CASSQHHATNEKLFF. The rearrangement links TRBV11-2 to TRBJ1-4; no clear D. The CDR3 covers 15 residues. Trimming stripped 5 bases from V and 0 bases from J, with 10 bases between. CDR1 SGHAT and CDR2 FQNNGV come from the germline V gene.

Ten or more counts support this clonotype. The chain employs TRBV4-2 and TRBJ1-3; D remains ambiguous. The germline CDR1 and CDR2 sequences are LGHNA and YNFKEQ. Between the trimmed V and J ends, which lost 0 bases and 0 bases, there was a span of 6 bases. The length of the CDR3 is 15 residues. DNA of the CDR3: TGTGCCAGCAGCCAAGACGGCAACTCTGGAAACACCATATATTTT. Its protein is CASSQDGNSGNTIYF.

As concerns this clonotype: Germline and junction disagree at one end, which may indicate a read error. This sequence joins TRBV4-2 and TRBJ2-1; D perhaps matches TRBD2 (6 bases). The CDR3 has 15 amino acids. From germline, CDR1 is LGHNA and CDR2 YNFKEQ. Here the CDR3 DNA reads TGTGCCAACAGCCAAGCTTCGGGGGCCTACAATGAGCAGTTCTTC. Its protein is CANSQASGAYNEQFF.

This clonotype was counted only a few times. V is TRBV28 and J is TRBJ2-7; TRBD2 aligns across 9 bases. This CDR3 is 14 amino acids long. Germline loops: CDR1 MDHEN, CDR2 SYDVKM. The trim removed 3 bases at V and 2 bases at J, leaving 2 bases unmatched. The CDR3 protein is CASSLRGGAYEQYF. Written as DNA, the CDR3 is TGTGCCAGCAGTTTGCGGGGGGGAGCCTACGAGCAGTACTTC. The variable domain in full, with the rest retrieved from reference TRBV28 and TRBJ2-7, is DVKVTQSSRYLVKRTGEKVFLECVQDMDHENMFWYRQDPGLGLRLIYFSYDVKMKEKGDIPEGYSVSREKKERFSLILESASTNQTSMYLCASSLRGGAYEQYFGPGTRLTVT.

This clonotype has a handful of counts. The J gene is TRBJ2-1, the V gene TRBV12-3 or TRBV12-4, with D unclear. Trimming shortened V by 0 bases and J by 0 bases, and 6 bases separated the two germline ends. This CDR3 has 15 residues. The CDR3: CASSLALFSYNEQFF. CDR3 bases: TGTGCCAGCAGTTTAGCGCTGTTCTCCTACAATGAGCAGTTCTTC.